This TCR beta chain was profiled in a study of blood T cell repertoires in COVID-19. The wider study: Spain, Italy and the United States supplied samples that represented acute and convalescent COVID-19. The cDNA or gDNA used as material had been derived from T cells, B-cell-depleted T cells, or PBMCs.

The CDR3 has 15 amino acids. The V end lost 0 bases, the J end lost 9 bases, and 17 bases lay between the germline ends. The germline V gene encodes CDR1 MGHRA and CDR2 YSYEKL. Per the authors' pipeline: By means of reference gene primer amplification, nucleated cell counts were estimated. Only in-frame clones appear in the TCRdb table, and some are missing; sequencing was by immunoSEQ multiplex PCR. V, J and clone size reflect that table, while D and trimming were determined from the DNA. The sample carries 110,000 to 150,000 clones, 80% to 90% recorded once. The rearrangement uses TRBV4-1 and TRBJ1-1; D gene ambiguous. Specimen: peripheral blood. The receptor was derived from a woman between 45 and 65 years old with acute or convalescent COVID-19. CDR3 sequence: CASSQEGSHREQAFF. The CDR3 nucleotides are TGCGCCAGCAGCCAAGAGGGCAGCCATCGAGAGCAAGCTTTCTTT.